Described below is a single TCR beta chain sequence and its context. Its antigen is currently unknown. Amplification targeted TCR beta CDR3 regions from RNA transcripts. A set of HTBI primers served as the primers for a first-round RT-PCR of the TCR CDR3. TCRdb fed the multiplex PCR reads into MiXCR, producing one record per CDR3 protein. The table includes 550,000 to 700,000 distinct CDR3 sequences, more than 45% detected once. The diagnoses drew upon clinical symptoms, serum thyroxine and TRAb, thyroid ultrasound and orbital computed tomography. This sample was included in a study of T cells in Graves' hyperthyroidism and ophthalmopathy. Study-wide results and limits: Most clonotypes that expanded in the thyroid above 0.001 also showed up in blood. Ophthalmopathy was model-predicted a median approximately six months pre-onset. From stable hyperthyroidism, ophthalmopathy was separated by a 13 V-J model.

The sample consisted of peripheral blood or thyroid tissue (not recorded which). The receptor was derived from an adult woman with Graves' disease, either hyperthyroidism or ophthalmopathy (not recorded which).

The CDR3 coding sequence is TGCGCCACCTCGCAGGGCACCTCCTACGAGCAGTACTTC. Its translation is CATSQGTSYEQYF. The chain couples TRBV10-2 to TRBJ2-7; D possibly corresponds to TRBD1 (5 bases). CDR1 is WSHSY and CDR2 is SAAADI in the germline V gene. The CDR3 has 13 amino acids. Trimming cost V 10 bases and J 0 bases, with 13 bases left between them.